The clone carrying this T cell receptor (beta chain) occurred many times. No antigen is known for it. Measured with immunoSEQ multiplex PCR; TCRdb has only the in-frame clones, and not every one. The sample contains nearly 55,000 clones, 81% of which appear only once. The data are from a study of PD-1 blockade in classical Hodgkin lymphoma. Study-level information: Nivolumab dosed at 3 mg/kg went to patients intravenously every 2 weeks. Whole-study results and caveats: A reduction in baseline TCR diversity was reportedly seen in newly diagnosed patients relative to healthy donors. Significantly greater TCR diversity emerged by C4D1 in CD4+ cells but not CD8+ cells.

Each patient experienced a relapse that followed autologous stem cell transplantation, and brentuximab vedotin exposure varied. Complete response, partial response or progressive disease constituted the best response categories observed. The CDR3 is made up of 15 amino acids. CDR1 is MNHNY, CDR2 SVGAGI, per germline (reference sequence). J lost 4 bases, V lost 0 bases, and 5 bases had no gene match. Sequencing was performed on peripheral blood mononuclear cells (PBMCs), taken at baseline. This receptor was identified in a human donor with classical Hodgkin lymphoma. The chain recombines TRBV6-6 with TRBJ1-2; 7 bases are shared with TRBD1. The CDR3 nucleotides read TGTGCCAGCAGTTACTCAAAGGGGGCTGTCTATGGCTACACCTTC. Its translation: CASSYSKGAVYGYTF.